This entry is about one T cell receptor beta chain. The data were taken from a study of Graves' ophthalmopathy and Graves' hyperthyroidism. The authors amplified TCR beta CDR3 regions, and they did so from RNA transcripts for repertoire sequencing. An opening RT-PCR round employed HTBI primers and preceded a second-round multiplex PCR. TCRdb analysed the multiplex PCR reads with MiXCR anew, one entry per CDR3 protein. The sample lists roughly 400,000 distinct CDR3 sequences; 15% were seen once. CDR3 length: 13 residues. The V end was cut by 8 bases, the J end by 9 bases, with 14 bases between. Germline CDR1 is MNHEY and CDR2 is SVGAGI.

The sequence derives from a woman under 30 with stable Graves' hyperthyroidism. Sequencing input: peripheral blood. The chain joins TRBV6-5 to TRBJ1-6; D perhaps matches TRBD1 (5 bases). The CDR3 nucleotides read TGTGCCAGCCAGAGGACAATCAGTTCACCCCTCCACTTT. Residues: CASQRTISSPLHF.